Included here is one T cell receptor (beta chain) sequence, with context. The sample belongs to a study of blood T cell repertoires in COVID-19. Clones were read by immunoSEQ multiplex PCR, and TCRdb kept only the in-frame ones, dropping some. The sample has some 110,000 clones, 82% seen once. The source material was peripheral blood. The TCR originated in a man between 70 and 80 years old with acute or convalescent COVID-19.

CDR3 sequence: CASGLWVGGTNEQFF. The DNA for the CDR3 is TGTGCTAGTGGTTTGTGGGTGGGAGGGACGAATGAGCAGTTCTTC. This chain links TRBV12-5 with TRBJ2-1, with 7 bases lining up with TRBD2. The germline CDR1 and CDR2 sequences are LGHNT and FRNRAP. The CDR3 contains 15 residues. The trim removed 2 bases at V and 7 bases at J, leaving 8 bases unmatched.